A single sample gave rise to the 5 T cell receptor beta chains below, sequenced in a study of cytomegalovirus exposure and HLA in healthy donors. Amplification used 60 Vbeta primers and 13 Jbeta primers. TCRdb's copy holds only in-frame clones and misses some; the assay was immunoSEQ multiplex PCR. The table records 210,000 or so clones, about 77% of them present only once. Sequencing was performed on PBMCs. The source is a boy between 10 and 17 years old in good health and CMV-seronegative.

The rearrangement joins TRBV4-1 to TRBJ2-7; 7 bases are shared with TRBD2. Trimming at V came to 0 bases and at J to 2 bases, leaving 4 bases not matched to a gene. Germline CDR1 reads MGHRA; CDR2 reads YSYEKL. The CDR3 has 15 residues. The CDR3 spells CASSQDAGRTYEQYF. Here the CDR3 DNA reads TGCGCCAGCAGCCAAGATGCCGGGAGGACCTACGAGCAGTACTTC.

In the case of this clone: Within the sample, other DNA sequences also encode this same CDR3. The rearrangement uses TRBV30 and TRBJ2-5; 9 bases match TRBD1. Germline V lookup: CDR1 GTSNPN, CDR2 SVGIG (reference sequence). The CDR3 consists of 16 residues. Trimming cost V 1 base and J 4 bases; bases outside gene matches: 10. CDR3 region: CAWSANRGRGRETQYF. For the CDR3, the DNA is TGTGCCTGGAGTGCCAACAGGGGGCGCGGCCGAGAGACCCAGTACTTC.

This clone was seen just once. The chain employs TRBV5-1 and TRBJ1-2; 9 bases align to TRBD1. The CDR3 contains 17 residues. Germline V gives CDR1 SGHRS, CDR2 YFSETQ. Unmatched junction bases numbered 14, after V lost 3 bases and J lost 5 bases. CDR3 residues: CASSWSDRGDSYYGYTF. The CDR3 nucleotides are TGCGCCAGCAGCTGGTCGGACAGGGGCGACTCATATTATGGCTACACCTTC. Variable domain in full (rest from reference TRBV5-1 and TRBJ1-2): KAGVTQTPRYLIKTRGQQVTLSCSPISGHRSVSWYQQTPGQGLQFLFEYFSETQRNKGNFPGRFSGRQFSNSRSEMNVSTLELGDSALYLCASSWSDRGDSYYGYTFGSGTRLTVV.

The chain links TRBV6-5 to TRBJ1-4; 7 bases map to TRBD1. Unmatched junction bases numbered 5, after V lost 6 bases and J lost 4 bases. Germline V CDR1 and CDR2: MNHEY, SVGAGI. The CDR3 runs 14 residues. The CDR3 spells CASSRGQINEKLFF. The CDR3, as DNA: TGTGCCAGCAGCCGGGGACAGATTAATGAAAAACTGTTTTTT.

The chain carries TRBV21-1 and TRBJ2-7; the tabulated D call, TRBD2, remains unverified against the DNA. TRBV21-1 is a known pseudogene. The CDR3 loop spans 15 amino acids. CDR3 DNA: TGTGCCAGCAGCAGCCCTTGGGAGCTGTCCTACGAGCAGTACTTC. Protein product: CASSSPWELSYEQYF.